This entry lists 20 T cell receptor beta chains sequenced from one sample in a study of PD-1 blockade in mismatch repair-deficient tumors. Using immunoSEQ multiplex PCR, the repertoire was profiled, and TCRdb retains in-frame clones only, with some absent. This sample carries tens of thousands of clones, about 81% of them seen once, and the ten largest clones take 2.5% to 3.5%. The sample consisted of PBMCs, taken before pembrolizumab treatment. These receptors all stem from an adult with mismatch repair-deficient cancer.

This clone was picked up one time. The chain links TRBV6-1 to TRBJ1-4; 8 nucleotides agree with TRBD1. This CDR3 has 15 amino acids. V shed 4 bases and J 8 bases; nucleotides not matched to a gene: 9. CDR1 is MNHNS and CDR2 is SASEGT in the germline V gene. For the CDR3, the DNA is TGTGCCAGCAGTGGCGGCGGGACAGGCCTAGAAAAACTGTTTTTT. Translated: CASSGGGTGLEKLFF.

The sample holds a few counts of this clone. V gene TRBV6-1 combines with J gene TRBJ2-7; D is ambiguous. The germline CDR1 and CDR2 sequences are MNHNS and SASEGT. This CDR3 has 15 residues. The V gene lost 0 bases and the J gene lost 4 bases, with 13 bases spanning the gap. CDR3 loop: CASSEASGPRYEQYF. The DNA of the CDR3 is TGTGCCAGCAGTGAAGCATCAGGTCCTCGGTACGAGCAGTACTTC.

This chain uses TRBV6-1 with TRBJ2-2; 7 bases fit TRBD2. V was pared by 6 bases and J by 5 bases, with 9 bases of the junction left unmatched. The length of the CDR3 is 15 residues. Germline V gene lookup returns CDR1 MNHNS and CDR2 SASEGT. The CDR3 DNA follows: TGTGCCAGCAGCCCTAGCGGAGAGGGGACCGGGGAGCTGTTTTTT. Protein: CASSPSGEGTGELFF.

The V gene is TRBV9, the J gene TRBJ2-6, with a tentative D call TRBD1 (6 bases). This CDR3 comprises 21 residues. V was pared by 0 bases and J by 0 bases, with 22 bases between. CDR1 and CDR2 (germline): SGDLS, YYNGEE. CDR3 nucleotides: TGTGCCAGCAGCGTAGGGGGTGCGGATCAGGGGCCCCTCTCTGGGGCCAACGTCCTGACTTTC. Protein product: CASSVGGADQGPLSGANVLTF.

J is TRBJ2-3 and V is TRBV5-1; 11 bases map to TRBD2. Trimming took 2 bases from V and 2 from J; bases not matched to a gene: 7. In germline, CDR1 is SGHRS, CDR2 YFSETQ. The CDR3 length is 17 residues. CDR3 loop: CASSLSPGLADTDTQYF. CDR3 nucleotides: TGCGCCAGCAGCTTAAGTCCGGGACTAGCGGACACAGATACGCAGTATTTT.

The V call is TRBV10-3, the J call TRBJ1-1, with D possibly matching TRBD1 (5 bases). The V end lost 2 bases, the J end lost 5 bases, and 12 bases lay between the germline ends. The CDR3 runs 14 residues. The V gene's germline CDR1 is ENHRY and CDR2 SYGVKD. As DNA, the CDR3 is TGTGCCATCAGTGAGGTGGGGCTGGGGACTGAAGCTTTCTTT. Protein: CAISEVGLGTEAFF.

This clone occurred once. The chain carries TRBV28 and TRBJ2-7; TRBD1 agrees at 7 bases. The CDR3 covers 15 residues. V was clipped by 7 bases and J by 0 bases; unmatched bases: 9. Germline V lookup: CDR1 MDHEN, CDR2 SYDVKM. The DNA for the CDR3 is TGTGCCAGCACCCTAGGGGACAGCTACTCCTACGAGCAGTACTTC. Residues: CASTLGDSYSYEQYF.

The gene calls are TRBV28 and TRBJ1-2, with D perhaps TRBD1 (5 bases). The V end was cut by 6 bases, the J end by 4 bases, with 12 bases between. CDR1 MDHEN and CDR2 SYDVKM come from the germline V gene. This CDR3 is built from 13 residues. Written as DNA, the CDR3 is TGTGCCAGCAGCACCGGGGGAGCCTATGGCTACACCTTC. Translation: CASSTGGAYGYTF.

The V and J genes are TRBV11-3 and TRBJ2-1; 14 bases are shared with TRBD2. Germline V gene data show CDR1 as SGHNT and CDR2 as YENEEA. This CDR3 has 19 amino acids. The V gene end was trimmed by 3 bases and the J gene end by 1 base; junction bases not matched to a gene: 8. In nucleotides, the CDR3 is TGTGCCAGCAGCTTGCAGGGACTAGCGGGAGCTCGATCCTACAATGAGCAGTTCTTC. Translated, it gives CASSLQGLAGARSYNEQFF.

This chain connects TRBV28 to TRBJ1-2; a weak D match, TRBD1 (6 bases). Germline assignment: CDR1 MDHEN and CDR2 SYDVKM. The V end was cut by 4 bases, the J end by 1 base, with 16 bases between. CDR3 size: 16 residues. The CDR3 reads CASSYLLSDSNYGYTF. CDR3 DNA sequence: TGTGCCAGCAGTTATCTTTTATCGGACAGTAACTATGGCTACACCTTC.

The chain recombines TRBV5-8 with TRBJ1-5; D perhaps matches TRBD1 (5 bases). This CDR3 has 12 residues. The V end lost 3 bases, the J end lost 9 bases, and 10 bases lay between the germline ends. From germline, CDR1 is SGHTS and CDR2 YDEGEE. The CDR3 reads CASSWGQVPQHF. As DNA, the CDR3 is TGTGCCAGCAGCTGGGGCCAGGTGCCCCAGCATTTT.

The rearrangement uses TRBV28 and TRBJ1-2, with a weak D call TRBD1 (6 bases). CDR1 and CDR2 from the germline V gene are MDHEN and SYDVKM. Trimming shortened V by 3 bases and J by 3 bases, and 23 bases separated the two germline ends. The CDR3 is made up of 18 amino acids. In nucleotides, the CDR3 is TGTGCCAGCAGTTTCCCCCTGGGCAGGGGAAGGTTGGACTATGGCTACACCTTC. Its translation is CASSFPLGRGRLDYGYTF.

The rearrangement joins TRBV28 to TRBJ2-5; 9 bases are a match to TRBD1. V lost 7 bases to trimming and J lost 6 bases; unmatched junction nucleotides: 15. In germline, CDR1 is MDHEN, CDR2 SYDVKM. CDR3 length: 16 amino acids. The CDR3 sequence: CASTGIGTGRQKTQYF. DNA of the CDR3: TGTGCCAGCACCGGGATCGGGACAGGGCGTCAAAAGACCCAGTACTTC.

The CDR3 nucleotides are TGCGCCAGCAGCCCGCTGGCTAGCGGGGGCTACGAGCAGTACTTC. It translates to CASSPLASGGYEQYF. The chain is built from TRBV5-1 and TRBJ2-7; 10 bases agree with TRBD2. Germline CDR1 and CDR2: SGHRS and YFSETQ. The CDR3 loop spans 15 amino acids. Losses at the gene ends were 4 bases for V and 3 bases for J; bases not matched to a gene: 7.

The gene calls are TRBV5-1 and TRBJ2-7; tentative D call: TRBD1 (6 bases). The CDR3 is 15 residues long. Deletions cut 5 bases from V and 2 bases from J, with 17 bases between. The germline V gene has CDR1 SGHRS and CDR2 YFSETQ. As DNA, the CDR3 is TGCGCCAGCAGACGCGCCGGGACAACGACCTACGAGCAGTACTTC. Protein: CASRRAGTTTYEQYF. Supplemented by reference TRBV5-1 and TRBJ2-7, the full variable domain reads KAGVTQTPRYLIKTRGQQVTLSCSPISGHRSVSWYQQTPGQGLQFLFEYFSETQRNKGNFPGRFSGRQFSNSRSEMNVSTLELGDSALYLCASRRAGTTTYEQYFGPGTRLTVT.

This sequence joins TRBV5-1 and TRBJ1-2; maybe TRBD1 (6 bases). V lost 4 bases, J lost 2 bases, and 6 bases lay in between. From germline, CDR1 is SGHRS and CDR2 YFSETQ. The length of the CDR3 is 12 residues. This chain's CDR3 is CASSGTNYGYTF. CDR3 DNA: TGCGCCAGCAGCGGGACAAACTATGGCTACACCTTC.

The chain carries TRBV28 and TRBJ1-2; the match to TRBD1 covers 12 bases. J lost 5 bases, V lost 7 bases, and 11 bases had no gene match. The CDR3 has 16 residues. CDR1 and CDR2 from the germline V gene are MDHEN and SYDVKM. The CDR3 loop reads CASTTLGTGGLYGYTF. CDR3 in DNA: TGTGCCAGCACGACCTTGGGGACAGGGGGCTTGTATGGCTACACCTTC.

J is TRBJ1-5 and V is TRBV9; TRBD1 matches 8 bases. The CDR3 covers 15 residues. V gave up 4 bases and J gave up 5 bases; unmatched junction bases: 8. Germline V gives CDR1 SGDLS, CDR2 YYNGEE. The CDR3 bases are TGTGCCAGCAGCCGCGGGACAGGTGTCGATCAGCCCCAGCATTTT. Translating gives CASSRGTGVDQPQHF.

The V call is TRBV6-5, the J call TRBJ2-7; 7 bases align to TRBD1. The CDR3 contains 13 residues. With V trimmed by 2 bases and J by 5 bases, 3 bases remained unmatched. The germline CDR1 and CDR2 sequences are MNHEY and SVGAGI. CDR3 in DNA: TGTGCCAGCAGTTACGTACAGGGGAACGAGCAGTACTTC. Translated: CASSYVQGNEQYF.

Here the CDR3 reads CASSPQLAGGIEQYF. Written as DNA, the CDR3 is TGTGCCAGCAGCCCTCAACTAGCGGGAGGCATCGAGCAGTACTTC. V usage is TRBV9 and J usage is TRBJ2-7, with 12 bases aligning to TRBD2. This CDR3 region has 15 residues. The V segment lost 4 bases and the J segment 6 bases; nucleotides outside the gene matches: 8. The germline gives CDR1 SGDLS, CDR2 YYNGEE.